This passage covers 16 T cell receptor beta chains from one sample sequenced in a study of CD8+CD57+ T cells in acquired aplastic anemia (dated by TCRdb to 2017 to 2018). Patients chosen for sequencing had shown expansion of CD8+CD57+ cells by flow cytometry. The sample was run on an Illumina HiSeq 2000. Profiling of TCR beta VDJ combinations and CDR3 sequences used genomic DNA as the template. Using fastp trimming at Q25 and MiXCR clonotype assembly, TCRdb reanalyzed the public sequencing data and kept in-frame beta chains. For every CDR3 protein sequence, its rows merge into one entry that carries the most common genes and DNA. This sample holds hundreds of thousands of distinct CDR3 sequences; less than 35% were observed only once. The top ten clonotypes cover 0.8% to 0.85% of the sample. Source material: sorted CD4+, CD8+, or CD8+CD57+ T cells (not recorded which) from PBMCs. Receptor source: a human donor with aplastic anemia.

CDR3 sequence: CASYSLEGGYTF. CDR3 bases: TGTGCCAGCTACTCCCTCGAGGGAGGCTACACCTTC. This chain connects TRBV27 to TRBJ1-2; no clear D gene. The CDR3 loop spans 12 amino acids. The germline V gene encodes CDR1 MNHEY and CDR2 SMNVEV (reference sequence). The V gene lost 8 bases and the J gene lost 8 bases, with 15 bases spanning the gap.

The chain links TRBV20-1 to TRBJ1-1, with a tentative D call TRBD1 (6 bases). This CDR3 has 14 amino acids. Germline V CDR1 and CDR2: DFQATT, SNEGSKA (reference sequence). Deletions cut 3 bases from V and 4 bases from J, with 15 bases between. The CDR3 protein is CSAREGGMSTEAFF. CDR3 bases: TGCAGTGCTAGGGAAGGGGGGATGAGCACTGAAGCTTTCTTT.

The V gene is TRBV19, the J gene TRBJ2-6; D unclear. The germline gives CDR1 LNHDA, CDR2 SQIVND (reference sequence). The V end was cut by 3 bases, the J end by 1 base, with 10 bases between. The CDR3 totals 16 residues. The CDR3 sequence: CASSIFRSSGANVLTF. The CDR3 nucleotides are TGTGCCAGTAGTATTTTCAGATCTTCTGGGGCCAACGTCCTGACTTTC.

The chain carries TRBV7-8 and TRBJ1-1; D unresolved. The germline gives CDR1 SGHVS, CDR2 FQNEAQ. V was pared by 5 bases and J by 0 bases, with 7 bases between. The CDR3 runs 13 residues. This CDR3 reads CASSQLVNTEAFF. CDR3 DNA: TGTGCCAGCAGCCAATTGGTGAACACTGAAGCTTTCTTT.

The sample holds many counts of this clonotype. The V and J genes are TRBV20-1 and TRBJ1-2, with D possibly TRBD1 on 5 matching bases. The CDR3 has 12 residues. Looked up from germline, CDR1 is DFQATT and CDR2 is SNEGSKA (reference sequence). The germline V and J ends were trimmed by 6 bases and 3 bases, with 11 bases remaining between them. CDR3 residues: CSAGTPYYGYTF. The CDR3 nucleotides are TGCAGTGCCGGGACGCCCTACTATGGCTACACCTTC.

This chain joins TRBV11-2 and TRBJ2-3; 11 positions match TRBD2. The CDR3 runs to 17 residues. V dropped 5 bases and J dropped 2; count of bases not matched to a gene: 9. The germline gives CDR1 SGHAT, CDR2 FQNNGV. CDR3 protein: CASSPTGTSGYTDTQYF. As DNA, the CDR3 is TGTGCCAGCAGCCCGACCGGGACTAGCGGCTACACAGATACGCAGTATTTT.

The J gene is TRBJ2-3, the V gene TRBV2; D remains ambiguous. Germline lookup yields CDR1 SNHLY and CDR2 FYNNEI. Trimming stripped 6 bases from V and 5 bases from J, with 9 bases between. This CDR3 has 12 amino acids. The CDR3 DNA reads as TGTGCCAGCAGGGCTTGGGGAGATACGCAGTATTTT. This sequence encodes CASRAWGDTQYF.

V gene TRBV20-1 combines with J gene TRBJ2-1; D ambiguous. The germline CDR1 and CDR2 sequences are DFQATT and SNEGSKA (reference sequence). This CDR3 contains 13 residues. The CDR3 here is CNARPPVHNEQFF. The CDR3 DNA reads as TGCAATGCCCGCCCCCCTGTTCACAATGAGCAGTTCTTC.

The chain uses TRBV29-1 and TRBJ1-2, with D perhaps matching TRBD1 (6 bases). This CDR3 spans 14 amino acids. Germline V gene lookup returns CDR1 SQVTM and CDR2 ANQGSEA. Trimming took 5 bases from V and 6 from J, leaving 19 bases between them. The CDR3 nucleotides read TGCAGCGTTCGCGAGGGGGGGCGGCTGGATGGCTACACCTTC. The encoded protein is CSVREGGRLDGYTF.

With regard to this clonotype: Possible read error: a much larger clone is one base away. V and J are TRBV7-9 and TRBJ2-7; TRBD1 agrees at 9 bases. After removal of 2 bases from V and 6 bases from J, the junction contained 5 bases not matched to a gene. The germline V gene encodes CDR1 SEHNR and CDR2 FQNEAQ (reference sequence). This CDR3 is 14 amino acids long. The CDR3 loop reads CASSLWTGDLEQYF. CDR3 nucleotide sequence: TGTGCCAGCAGCTTATGGACAGGGGATCTCGAGCAGTACTTC.

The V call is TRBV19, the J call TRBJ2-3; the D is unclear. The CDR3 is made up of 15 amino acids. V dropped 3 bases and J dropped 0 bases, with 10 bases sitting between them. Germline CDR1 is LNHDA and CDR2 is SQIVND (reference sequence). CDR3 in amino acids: CASSILEASTDTQYF. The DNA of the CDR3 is TGTGCCAGTAGTATTCTCGAAGCTAGCACAGATACGCAGTATTTT.

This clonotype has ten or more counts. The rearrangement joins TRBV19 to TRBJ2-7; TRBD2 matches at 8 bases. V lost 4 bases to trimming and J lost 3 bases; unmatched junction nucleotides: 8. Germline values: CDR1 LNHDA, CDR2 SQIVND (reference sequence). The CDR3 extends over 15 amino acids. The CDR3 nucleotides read TGTGCCAGTAGTAAGGGGACTAGTAAGGACTACGAGCAGTACTTC. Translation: CASSKGTSKDYEQYF.

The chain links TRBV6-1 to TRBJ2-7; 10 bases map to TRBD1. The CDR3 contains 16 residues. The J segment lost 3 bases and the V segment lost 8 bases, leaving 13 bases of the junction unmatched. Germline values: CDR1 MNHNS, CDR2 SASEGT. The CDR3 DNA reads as TGTGCCAGCTCACCACCCGGGACAGGGGTGTTCTACGAGCAGTACTTC. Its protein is CASSPPGTGVFYEQYF.

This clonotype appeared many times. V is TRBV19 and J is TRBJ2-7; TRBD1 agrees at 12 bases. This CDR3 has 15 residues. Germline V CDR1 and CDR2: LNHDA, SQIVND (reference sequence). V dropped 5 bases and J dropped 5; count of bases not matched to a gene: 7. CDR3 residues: CASSSRDRGRNEQYF. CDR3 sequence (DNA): TGTGCCAGTAGTTCCCGGGACAGGGGGCGGAACGAGCAGTACTTC.

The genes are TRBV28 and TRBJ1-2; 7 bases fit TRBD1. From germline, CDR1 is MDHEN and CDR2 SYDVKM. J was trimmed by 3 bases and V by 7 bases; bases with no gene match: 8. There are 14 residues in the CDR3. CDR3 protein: CASTWTGQDYGYTF. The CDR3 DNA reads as TGTGCCAGCACTTGGACCGGACAGGACTATGGCTACACCTTC.

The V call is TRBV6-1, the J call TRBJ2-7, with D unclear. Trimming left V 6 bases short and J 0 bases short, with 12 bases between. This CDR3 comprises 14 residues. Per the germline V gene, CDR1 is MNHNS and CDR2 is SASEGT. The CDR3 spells CASRRTQSSYEQYF. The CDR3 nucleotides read TGTGCCAGCAGAAGGACCCAAAGCTCCTACGAGCAGTACTTC.